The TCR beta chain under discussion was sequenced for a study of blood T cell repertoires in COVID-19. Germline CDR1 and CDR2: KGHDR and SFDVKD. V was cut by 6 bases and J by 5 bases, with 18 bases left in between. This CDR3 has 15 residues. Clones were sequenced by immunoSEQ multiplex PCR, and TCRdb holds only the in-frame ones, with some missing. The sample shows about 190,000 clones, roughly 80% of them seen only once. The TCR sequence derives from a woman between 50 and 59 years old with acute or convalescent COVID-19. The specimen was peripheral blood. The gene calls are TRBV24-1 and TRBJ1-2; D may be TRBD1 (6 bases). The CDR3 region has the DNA TGTGCCACCAGTAAAGGGGGGGCCGGATCTTATGGCTACACCTTC. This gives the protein CATSKGGAGSYGYTF.